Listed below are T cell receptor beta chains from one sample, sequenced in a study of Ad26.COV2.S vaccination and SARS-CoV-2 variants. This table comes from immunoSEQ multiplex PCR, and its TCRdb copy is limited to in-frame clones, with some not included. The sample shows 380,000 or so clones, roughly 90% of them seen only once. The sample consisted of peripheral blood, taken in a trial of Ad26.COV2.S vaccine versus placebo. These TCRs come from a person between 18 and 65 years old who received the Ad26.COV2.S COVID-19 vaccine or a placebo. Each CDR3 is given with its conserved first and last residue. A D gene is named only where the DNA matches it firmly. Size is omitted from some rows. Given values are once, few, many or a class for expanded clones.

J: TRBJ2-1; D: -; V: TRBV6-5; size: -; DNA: TGTGCCAGCACCTTGAAGGGGCAGGGGCACAATGAGCAGTTCTTC; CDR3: CASTLKGQGHNEQFF
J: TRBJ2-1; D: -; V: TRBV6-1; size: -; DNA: TGTGCCAGCAGTCAAGAGGCAGGGAGTGTTGACAATGAGCAGTTCTTC; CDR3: CASSQEAGSVDNEQFF
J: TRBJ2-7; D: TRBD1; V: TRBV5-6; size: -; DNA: TGTGCCAGCAGCTTGTGGGGGCGGGACAGGAGCTCCTACGAGCAGTACTTC; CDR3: CASSLWGRDRSSYEQYF
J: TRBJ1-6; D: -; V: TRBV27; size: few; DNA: TGTGCCAGCAGATCGGAAACAGGGCCGTTTAATTCACCCCTCCACTTT; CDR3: CASRSETGPFNSPLHF
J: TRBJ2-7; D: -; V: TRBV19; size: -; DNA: TGTGCCAGTAGTGGGGGGACCCGGGGAGAGCAGTACTTC; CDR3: CASSGGTRGEQYF
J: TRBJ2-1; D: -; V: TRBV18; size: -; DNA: TGTGCCAGCTCACCGCAGGTTCTAGTTGAGCAGTTCTTC; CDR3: CASSPQVLVEQFF
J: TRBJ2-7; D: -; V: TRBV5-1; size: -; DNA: TGCGCCAGCAGCTTGGCTGGGTCCCACGAGCAGTACTTC; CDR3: CASSLAGSHEQYF
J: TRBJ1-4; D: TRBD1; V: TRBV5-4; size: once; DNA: TGTGCCAGCAGTTTGGACAGGGGTTATGAAAAACTGTTTTTT; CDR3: CASSLDRGYEKLFF
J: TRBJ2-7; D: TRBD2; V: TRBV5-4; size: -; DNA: TGTGCCAGCAGCCCACTGGGGGGGACCTCCTACGAGCAGTACTTC; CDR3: CASSPLGGTSYEQYF
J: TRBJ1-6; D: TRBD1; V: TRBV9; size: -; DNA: TGTGCCAGCAGCGCCCCAGGGGGTTATAATTCACCCCTCCACTTT; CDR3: CASSAPGGYNSPLHF
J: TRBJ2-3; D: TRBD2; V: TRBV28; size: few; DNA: TGTGCCAGCAGCGCGGGGGATCTGGATACGCAGTATTTT; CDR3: CASSAGDLDTQYF
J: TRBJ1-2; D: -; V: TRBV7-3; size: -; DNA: TGTGCCAGCAGCTTAAATTCGGAGACAGTCTATGGCTACACCTTC; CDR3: CASSLNSETVYGYTF
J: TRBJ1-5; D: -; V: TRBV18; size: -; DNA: TGTGCCAGCTCACCAGGGGAATCTCAGCCCCAGCATTTT; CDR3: CASSPGESQPQHF
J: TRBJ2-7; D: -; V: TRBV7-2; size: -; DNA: TGTGCCAGCAGCTTTTATCCATTTCCCCCGGACTACGAGCAGTACTTC; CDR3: CASSFYPFPPDYEQYF
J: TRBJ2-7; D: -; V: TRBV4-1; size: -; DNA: TGCGCCAGCAGCCACCAACAGGCACCCCAGGTTGGGTTC; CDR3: CASSHQQAPQVGF
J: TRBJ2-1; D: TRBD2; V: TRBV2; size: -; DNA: TGTGCCAGCAGCGGACTAGCGGGGGGTTTAAATGAGCAGTTCTTC; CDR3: CASSGLAGGLNEQFF
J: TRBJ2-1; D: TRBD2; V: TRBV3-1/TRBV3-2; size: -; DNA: TGTGCCAGCAGCCAAGCGGGACTAGCGGGGGGGCTCCACAATGAGCAGTTCTTC; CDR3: CASSQAGLAGGLHNEQFF
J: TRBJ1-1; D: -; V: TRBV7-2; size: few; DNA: TGTGCCAGCAGCTTCCGGTTGGTCAGTAACACTGAAGCTTTCTTT; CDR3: CASSFRLVSNTEAFF
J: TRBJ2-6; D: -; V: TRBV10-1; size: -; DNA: TGCGCCAGCAGTGAGTCCTGGTTGACGAGGCACTCTGGGGCCAACGTCCTGACTTTC; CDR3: CASSESWLTRHSGANVLTF
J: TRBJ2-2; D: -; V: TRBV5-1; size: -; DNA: TGCGCCAGCAGCTTGGGGGGGAATCAACTCGGCGGGGAGCTGTTTTTT; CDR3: CASSLGGNQLGGELFF
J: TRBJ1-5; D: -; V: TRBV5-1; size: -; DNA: TGCGCCAGCAGCTTGGTGGGGGAACCTAATCAGCCCCAGCATTTT; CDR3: CASSLVGEPNQPQHF
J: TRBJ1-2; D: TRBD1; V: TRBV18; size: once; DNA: TGTGCCAGCTCACCACAGGGACAGGGCTATGGCTACACCTTC; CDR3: CASSPQGQGYGYTF
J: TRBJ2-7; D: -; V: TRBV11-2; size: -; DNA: TGTGCCAGCAGCTACGGGCCAGGGACCTCCTACGAGCAGTACTTC; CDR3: CASSYGPGTSYEQYF
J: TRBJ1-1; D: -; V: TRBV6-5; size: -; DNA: TGTGCCAGCAAATTGGGACATCTGAACACTGAAGCTTTCTTT; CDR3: CASKLGHLNTEAFF
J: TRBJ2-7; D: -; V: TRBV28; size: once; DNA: TGTGCCAGCCTCCGAGGGGGGTCCTACGAGCAGTACTTC; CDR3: CASLRGGSYEQYF
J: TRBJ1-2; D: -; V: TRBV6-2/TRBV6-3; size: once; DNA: TGTGCCAGCAGTTACTTGACGGCCCTCTATGGCTACACCTTC; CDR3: CASSYLTALYGYTF
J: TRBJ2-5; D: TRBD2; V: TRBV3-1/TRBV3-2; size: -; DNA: TGTGCCAGCAGTCGAACTAGCGGGAGACGAGAGACCCAGTACTTC; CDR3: CASSRTSGRRETQYF
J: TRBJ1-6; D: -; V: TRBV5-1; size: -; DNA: TGCGCCAGCAGCTTGGCCAAGATTCAGGATTCACCCCTCCACTTT; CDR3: CASSLAKIQDSPLHF